These 20 T cell receptor beta chains originate from one sample sequenced in a study of graft-versus-host responses after intestinal transplantation. These receptors' antigens are unknown. Assay: immunoSEQ multiplex PCR; the TCRdb copy retains only in-frame clones and omits some. This sample has about 39,000 clones; about 93% occur once, and the top ten carry 21%. Material: unstimulated CD8+ T cells sorted from spleen or lymph node cells, obtained before transplant. The receptors were sampled from a human donor who was the organ donor for an intestinal transplant.

This clone was counted a single time. V usage is TRBV7-9 and J usage is TRBJ2-7; 9 bases match TRBD2. Germline values: CDR1 SEHNR, CDR2 FQNEAQ (reference sequence). Germline trimming cut 6 bases from V and 3 bases from J; bases unmatched to any gene: 6. The CDR3 runs to 14 residues. This CDR3 reads CASRPGTSSYEQYF. CDR3 DNA: TGTGCCAGCAGACCCGGGACTAGCAGCTACGAGCAGTACTTC.

The genes are TRBV7-6 and TRBJ2-5, with TRBD1 matching 9 bases. The CDR3 runs 15 residues. V was pared by 1 base and J by 5 bases, with 5 bases of the junction left unmatched. Germline V lookup: CDR1 SGHVS, CDR2 FNYEAQ. This CDR3 reads CASSLGATGGETQYF. In DNA form, the CDR3 reads TGTGCCAGCAGCTTAGGGGCGACAGGGGGTGAGACCCAGTACTTC.

The rearrangement uses TRBV27 and TRBJ2-7; unclear D gene. Germline V gives CDR1 MNHEY, CDR2 SMNVEV (reference sequence). The CDR3 runs 11 residues. Trimming removed 4 bases at V and 2 bases at J, with 3 bases between. In DNA form, the CDR3 reads TGTGCCAGCAGTTCAGCCTACGAGCAGTACTTC. The encoded protein is CASSSAYEQYF.

V usage is TRBV5-1 and J usage is TRBJ2-7; possibly TRBD2 for D (5 bases). This CDR3 spans 16 amino acids. V lost 2 bases, J lost 3 bases, and 18 bases lay in between. CDR1 SGHRS and CDR2 YFSETQ come from the germline V gene. In DNA form, the CDR3 reads TGCGCCAGCAGCTTTGGTGAGGCTAGCAGAGTCTACGAGCAGTACTTC. Translating it yields CASSFGEASRVYEQYF.

The chain uses TRBV30 and TRBJ1-2; 7 bases fit TRBD1. Germline CDR1 reads GTSNPN; CDR2 reads SVGIG (reference sequence). This CDR3 region has 14 residues. With 5 bases clipped from V and 8 bases from J, the junction kept 14 bases outside the gene matches. The CDR3, as DNA: TGTGCCTGGGAGAGTGACAGGGACCAGGAGGGCTACACCTTC. Translating gives CAWESDRDQEGYTF.

The CDR3 DNA follows: TGTGCCAGCTCACCAGCCAGCATCGCCCGGAACACCGGGGAGCTGTTTTTT. This gives the protein CASSPASIARNTGELFF. The chain combines TRBV18 with TRBJ2-2; no reliable D call. With 2 bases removed from V and 1 base from J, the gap between germline ends came to 14 bases. Germline V gene lookup returns CDR1 KGHSH and CDR2 LQKENI. This CDR3 region has 17 residues.

This clone has a single count. The chain carries TRBV4-2 and TRBJ2-1, with 7 bases that match TRBD2. CDR3 length: 19 amino acids. The ends lost 0 bases at V and 0 bases at J; junction bases unmatched: 11. Per the germline V gene, CDR1 is LGHNA and CDR2 is YNFKEQ. CDR3 amino acids: CASSQDWVTSLTSYNEQFF. CDR3 coding DNA: TGTGCCAGCAGCCAAGACTGGGTGACTAGCCTAACCTCCTACAATGAGCAGTTCTTC.

V is TRBV11-2 and J is TRBJ1-1; D remains unclear. With 1 base removed from V and 3 bases from J, the gap between germline ends came to 6 bases. The CDR3 totals 13 residues. The germline CDR1 and CDR2 sequences are SGHAT and FQNNGV. CDR3 coding DNA: TGTGCCAGCAGCTTAGGAAGCCACACTGAAGCTTTCTTT. This translates into CASSLGSHTEAFF.

This clone was seen a single time. The rearrangement uses TRBV5-4 and TRBJ1-5, with no clear D. The CDR3 is made up of 13 amino acids. Germline loops: CDR1 SGHNT, CDR2 YYREEE (reference sequence). Trimming shortened V by 0 bases and J by 1 base, and 2 bases separated the two germline ends. Here the CDR3 DNA reads TGTGCCAGCAGCTTGGGGAGCAATCAGCCCCAGCATTTT. Protein sequence: CASSLGSNQPQHF.

The CDR3, as DNA: TGTGCCAGCAGCTTGTATCTACTCAAGCAGTACTTC. Translating gives CASSLYLLKQYF. The rearrangement uses TRBV5-4 and TRBJ2-7; D not resolved. V lost 1 base and J 8 bases, leaving 10 bases between the germline ends. This CDR3 region has 12 residues. CDR1 and CDR2 (germline): SGHNT, YYREEE (reference sequence).

This chain links TRBV29-1 with TRBJ2-3; 9 nucleotides match TRBD2. The CDR3 sequence is 18 residues long. Germline loops: CDR1 SQVTM, CDR2 ANQGSEA. The trim removed 8 bases at V and 2 bases at J, leaving 20 bases unmatched. CDR3 loop: CSTTGGSGSDYHTDTQYF. DNA for the CDR3: TGCAGCACAACGGGTGGTAGCGGGAGCGACTACCACACAGATACGCAGTATTTT.

This rearrangement joins TRBV30 to TRBJ1-3, with unresolved D. The CDR3 runs 18 residues. Looked up from germline, CDR1 is GTSNPN and CDR2 is SVGIG (reference sequence). Between the trimmed V and J ends, which lost 2 bases and 2 bases, there was a span of 22 bases. Written as DNA, the CDR3 is TGTGCCTGGAGTCCTTCTCGATGGGTCCGGGAGACTGGAAACACCATATATTTT. This codes for CAWSPSRWVRETGNTIYF. Using reference TRBV30 and TRBJ1-3 for the parts outside the CDR3, the full variable domain is SQTIHQWPATLVQPVGSPLSLECTVEGTSNPNLYWYRQAAGRGLQLLFYSVGIGQISSEVPQNLSASRPQDRQFILSSKKLLLSDSGFYLCAWSPSRWVRETGNTIYFGEGSWLTVV.

V usage is TRBV10-3 and J usage is TRBJ2-7; 12 positions agree with TRBD1. The CDR3 runs 15 residues. Germline values: CDR1 ENHRY, CDR2 SYGVKD. V was pared by 8 bases and J by 3 bases, with 8 bases of the junction left unmatched. The CDR3 protein is CAILRGTGGNYEQYF. The CDR3 region has the DNA TGTGCCATCCTACGGGGGACAGGGGGCAACTACGAGCAGTACTTC.

This sequence joins TRBV20-1 and TRBJ1-2, with a possible D match to TRBD1 (6 bases). The CDR3 has 11 residues. Germline-derived CDR1 and CDR2 are DFQATT and SNEGSKA (reference sequence). Deletions cut 3 bases from V and 8 bases from J, with 10 bases between. CDR3 residues: CSASTGQGYTF. In DNA form, the CDR3 reads TGCAGTGCTAGCACAGGGCAAGGCTACACCTTC.

This chain links TRBV27 with TRBJ2-1; tentatively, D is TRBD2 (6 bases). The CDR3 loop spans 13 amino acids. Germline values: CDR1 MNHEY, CDR2 SMNVEV (reference sequence). V was pared by 1 base and J by 8 bases, with 9 bases between. Here the CDR3 reads CASSLYGGDEQFF. The CDR3 coding sequence is TGTGCCAGCAGTTTATACGGCGGGGATGAGCAGTTCTTC.

This chain uses TRBV27 with TRBJ1-2; 10 bases line up with TRBD1. CDR3 size: 14 residues. The germline V gene encodes CDR1 MNHEY and CDR2 SMNVEV (reference sequence). With V trimmed by 0 bases and J by 8 bases, 3 bases remained unmatched. CDR3 DNA: TGTGCCAGCAGTTTATCCGGGACAGGGGCCGGCTACACCTTC. Amino acids: CASSLSGTGAGYTF.

The chain employs TRBV19 and TRBJ1-5; D not resolved. Germline CDR1 LNHDA, CDR2 SQIVND (reference sequence). Trimming left V 3 bases short and J 1 base short, with 7 bases between. This CDR3 region has 14 residues. CDR3 in DNA: TGTGCCAGTAGTATCGCTCAGAGCAATCAGCCCCAGCATTTT. Protein: CASSIAQSNQPQHF.

V gene TRBV14 combines with J gene TRBJ2-1, with TRBD2 identical over 8 bases. Trimming removed 4 bases from V and 0 bases from J; junction bases left unmatched: 5. The CDR3 consists of 16 residues. Germline V gene sequence: CDR1 SGHDN, CDR2 FVKESK. The CDR3 spells CASSPLSGGSYNEQFF. CDR3 DNA sequence: TGTGCCAGCAGCCCGCTAAGCGGGGGCTCCTACAATGAGCAGTTCTTC.

This clone was observed once. CDR3 protein: CASSYAYRVRNTEAFF. The CDR3 DNA follows: TGCGCCAGCAGCTACGCATACAGGGTTCGGAACACTGAAGCTTTCTTT. The V gene is TRBV4-1, the J gene TRBJ1-1, with D possibly TRBD1 on 6 matching bases. CDR1 is MGHRA, CDR2 YSYEKL, per germline. Trimming stripped 5 bases from V and 1 base from J, with 17 bases between. The CDR3 has 16 amino acids.

This chain uses TRBV19 with TRBJ2-7; 9 nucleotides match TRBD1. This CDR3 is 15 amino acids long. CDR1 and CDR2 from the germline V gene are LNHDA and SQIVND (reference sequence). V gave up 3 bases and J gave up 6 bases; unmatched junction bases: 9. In nucleotides, the CDR3 is TGTGCCAGTAGTATCGACGCCGGGACAGGGCTCGAGCAGTACTTC. Translating gives CASSIDAGTGLEQYF.